This T cell receptor (beta chain) is drawn from a study of blood T cells in healthy people across ages. To note about this clonotype: No antigen is known for it. At one end, the junction sequence differs from germline, possibly due to a read error.

The CDR3 is 14 amino acids. In germline, CDR1 is DFQATT, CDR2 SNEGSKA (reference sequence). General study points: Greater diversity and more naive CD4+ cells were seen in long-lived donors than in aged donors. Investigators treated diversity estimates from one million T cells as underestimates.

PCR was performed a second time for about 7 to 12 cycles using a sample-barcoded 5' primer and a J-beta primer mix. MiXCR was run by TCRdb on the 5' RACE reads, yielding one entry per CDR3 protein. The table lists hundreds of thousands of distinct CDR3 sequences, approximately 50% of them singletons. The sequenced sample consisted of blood. The TCR sequence derives from a woman aged 55-70 years in good health. V is TRBV20-1 and J is TRBJ2-5, with TRBD2 as a possible D gene (5 bases). CDR3 residues: CSARGLLYQETQYF. CDR3 in DNA: TGCAGTGCAAGAGGGCTCCTGTACCAAGAGACCCAGTACTTC.